A selection of T cell receptor beta chains follows, all from one sample in a study of CD8+ T cells in alopecia areata. Profiled with immunoSEQ multiplex PCR; TCRdb holds only in-frame clones, not every one. The sample has about 190,000 clones; roughly 66% are singletons. Material: CD4+ T cells sorted from blood, obtained at week 24, from a patient treated with tofacitinib. The receptors derive from a human donor with alopecia areata. Both conserved end residues are part of each CDR3. The D gene is left open where the match is weak. Clone size, where shown, is once, few, many, or a class for clones that have expanded.

TRBV18,NA,TRBD1,TRBJ2-1,CASSPPDRGERNEQFF,TGTGCCAGCTCACCACCGGACAGGGGGGAACGCAATGAGCAGTTCTTC
TRBV5-1,NA,NA,TRBJ1-2,CASSLGLRDGGYTF,TGCGCCAGCAGCTTGGGGCTCAGGGACGGTGGCTACACCTTC
TRBV7-9,NA,NA,TRBJ1-2,CASSQADGYGYTF,TGTGCCAGCAGCCAGGCAGATGGCTATGGCTACACCTTC
TRBV7-3,few,NA,TRBJ2-1,CASSTTPSRAGNEQFF,TGTGCCAGCAGCACCACCCCGAGCAGGGCCGGGAATGAGCAGTTCTTC
TRBV6-5,NA,TRBD2,TRBJ2-3,CASSYSNGREDTQYF,TGTGCCAGCAGTTACTCGAACGGGAGGGAAGATACGCAGTATTTT
TRBV5-1,NA,NA,TRBJ2-5,CASSLGGGLRQETQYF,TGCGCCAGCAGCTTGGGAGGTGGACTACGCCAAGAGACCCAGTACTTC
TRBV6-5,NA,NA,TRBJ1-1,CASSYQKNTEAFF,TGTGCCAGCAGTTACCAGAAGAACACTGAAGCTTTCTTT
TRBV27,NA,TRBD1,TRBJ1-2,CASSSGQGVNGYTF,TGTGCCAGTTCCTCGGGACAGGGGGTTAATGGCTACACCTTC
TRBV5-5,NA,TRBD2,TRBJ2-2,CASSLRGGLITGELFF,TGTGCCAGCAGCTTACGCGGGGGGCTTATCACCGGGGAGCTGTTTTTT
TRBV10-3,NA,NA,TRBJ1-2,CAIRGTPKGYTF,TGTGCCATCAGGGGGACCCCCAAAGGCTACACCTTC
TRBV4-3,NA,NA,TRBJ2-2,CASSQVPRRTGELFF,TGCGCCAGCAGCCAAGTGCCCAGGCGCACCGGGGAGCTGTTTTTT
TRBV29-1,NA,NA,TRBJ1-1,CSASHRGDTEAFF,TGCAGCGCCTCACACAGAGGGGACACTGAAGCTTTCTTT
TRBV19,few,NA,TRBJ1-2,CASEGDDSYGYTF,TGTGCCAGTGAGGGAGACGATAGCTATGGCTACACCTTC
TRBV12-5,NA,NA,TRBJ2-5,CASGSSRGYQETQYF,TGTGCTAGTGGTTCCAGCCGGGGCTATCAAGAGACCCAGTACTTC
TRBV27,few,NA,TRBJ2-7,CASSTGPGEQYF,TGTGCCAGCAGCACAGGCCCGGGCGAGCAGTACTTC
TRBV10-3,few,TRBD1,TRBJ2-7,CAISEQGVGDEQYF,TGTGCCATCAGTGAGCAGGGGGTAGGTGACGAGCAGTACTTC
TRBV2,NA,NA,TRBJ1-6,CASSDWGSPLHF,TGTGCCAGCAGTGATTGGGGTTCACCCCTCCACTTT
TRBV11-1,NA,NA,TRBJ2-2,CASSGYTGELFF,TGTGCCAGCAGCGGGTACACCGGGGAGCTGTTTTTT
TRBV19,NA,NA,TRBJ1-5,CASSARTAPNQPQHF,TGTGCCAGTAGTGCGAGGACAGCACCAAATCAGCCCCAGCATTTT
TRBV29-1,few,NA,TRBJ2-3,CSVEASGVADTQYF,TGCAGCGTTGAAGCCTCGGGGGTGGCAGATACGCAGTATTTT
TRBV5-1,NA,NA,TRBJ1-2,CASRKGDLYGYTF,TGCGCCAGCAGAAAGGGAGACCTGTATGGCTACACCTTC
TRBV2,NA,NA,TRBJ1-5,CASSEADQPQHF,TGTGCCAGCAGTGAAGCTGATCAGCCCCAGCATTTT
TRBV2,few,NA,TRBJ2-7,CASRPGVVFSEQYF,TGTGCCAGCAGACCCGGGGTAGTTTTCTCCGAGCAGTACTTC
TRBV30,NA,NA,TRBJ1-1,CAWSSGDTEAFF,TGTGCCTGGAGTTCGGGGGACACTGAAGCTTTCTTT
TRBV11-1,once,TRBD1,TRBJ1-2,CASSGRDRARYTF,TGTGCCAGCAGCGGCCGGGACAGGGCGCGCTACACCTTC
TRBV10-3,NA,TRBD2,TRBJ2-1,CAIRDDGTSGGGNEQFF,TGTGCCATCAGGGATGACGGGACTAGCGGGGGGGGTAATGAGCAGTTCTTC
TRBV5-1,NA,TRBD2,TRBJ2-3,CASSLDGRTDTQYF,TGCGCCAGCAGCTTGGACGGGAGGACAGATACGCAGTATTTT
TRBV5-1,once,NA,TRBJ2-2,CASSLNNQLFF,TGTGCCAGCAGCCTTAATAATCAACTGTTTTTT
TRBV29-1,NA,NA,TRBJ1-5,CSVGTGRSDQPQHF,TGCAGCGTCGGAACAGGACGCTCGGATCAGCCCCAGCATTTT
TRBV30,NA,NA,TRBJ2-7,CAWSIGRGYEQYF,TGTGCCTGGAGTATAGGCAGGGGATACGAGCAGTACTTC
TRBV18,few,NA,TRBJ2-3,CASSPQHLTDTQYF,TGTGCCAGCTCACCACAACACCTCACAGATACGCAGTATTTT
TRBV7-2,NA,NA,TRBJ2-3,CASSQTRARTDTQYF,TGTGCCAGCAGCCAAACTCGGGCGCGGACAGATACGCAGTATTTT
TRBV29-1,NA,NA,TRBJ2-1,CSGSGTLDNEQFF,TGCAGCGGCTCCGGGACTCTCGACAATGAGCAGTTCTTC
TRBV10-3,few,NA,TRBJ1-5,CAISAEGPGSNQPQHF,TGTGCCATCAGTGCTGAAGGTCCAGGGAGCAATCAGCCCCAGCATTTT
TRBV4-2,NA,NA,TRBJ2-3,CASSARAREVADTQYF,TGTGCCAGCAGCGCGCGGGCTAGAGAGGTTGCAGATACGCAGTATTTT
TRBV29-1,NA,NA,TRBJ1-4,CSVVLWDEKLFF,TGCAGCGTTGTCCTATGGGATGAAAAACTGTTTTTT
TRBV15,NA,NA,TRBJ2-4,CATSRMTGVKNIQYF,TGTGCCACCAGCAGGATGACAGGCGTCAAAAACATTCAGTACTTC
TRBV5-4,NA,NA,TRBJ1-5,CASSLDQPQHF,TGTGCCAGCAGCCTTGATCAGCCCCAGCATTTT
TRBV5-1,NA,TRBD1,TRBJ2-7,CASSEDRGLSYEQYF,TGCGCCAGCAGCGAGGACAGGGGACTTTCCTACGAGCAGTACTTC
TRBV9,NA,NA,TRBJ1-2,CASSVDGRSWDGYTF,TGTGCCAGCAGCGTCGACGGACGGTCTTGGGATGGCTACACCTTC
TRBV11-2,NA,TRBD2,TRBJ2-3,CASSFGAGGPGDTQYF,TGTGCCAGCAGCTTCGGAGCGGGGGGGCCCGGAGATACGCAGTATTTT
TRBV5-1,NA,NA,TRBJ1-1,CASSLDRNTEAFF,TGCGCCAGCAGCTTGGACAGGAACACTGAAGCTTTCTTT
TRBV7-9,NA,NA,TRBJ2-3,CASSLVGFTDTQYF,TGTGCCAGCAGCCTAGTCGGCTTCACAGATACGCAGTATTTT
TRBV4-3,few,NA,TRBJ1-1,CASSQDPSTEAFF,TGCGCCAGCAGCCAAGATCCCAGCACTGAAGCTTTCTTT
TRBV7-2,NA,TRBD1,TRBJ2-5,CASSFDRVETQYF,TGTGCCAGCAGCTTCGACAGGGTCGAGACCCAGTACTTC
TRBV15,once,NA,TRBJ1-1,CATSREPNTEAFF,TGTGCCACCAGCAGAGAACCCAACACTGAAGCTTTCTTT
TRBV29-1,NA,NA,TRBJ1-4,CSVTTSDISRGKLFF,TGCAGCGTCACCACCTCGGACATCTCACGAGGAAAACTGTTTTTT
TRBV5-1,NA,NA,TRBJ1-2,CASSLGADSYGYTF,TGCGCCAGCAGCTTGGGGGCGGACTCTTATGGCTACACCTTC
TRBV2,few,NA,TRBJ2-6,CASSDYPSGANVLTF,TGTGCCAGCAGTGACTATCCCTCTGGGGCCAACGTCCTGACTTTC
TRBV30,NA,NA,TRBJ1-2,CAWRDAGLYGYTF,TGTGCCTGGAGGGACGCAGGGCTATATGGCTACACCTTC
TRBV20-1,NA,NA,TRBJ2-5,CSAIRETQYF,TGCAGTGCTATTCGCGAGACCCAGTACTTC
TRBV30,NA,TRBD1,TRBJ1-2,CAGRTGRNYGYTF,TGTGCCGGGCGGACAGGGAGGAACTATGGCTACACCTTC
TRBV7-9,NA,NA,TRBJ1-2,CASSAPQARDYGYTF,TGTGCCAGCAGCGCCCCACAGGCCCGGGACTATGGCTACACCTTC
TRBV4-2,few,NA,TRBJ1-2,CASSQDPDRSYGYTF,TGTGCCAGCAGCCAGGATCCTGACAGATCTTATGGCTACACCTTC
TRBV7-2,many,NA,TRBJ2-7,CASSPRAGYEQYF,TGTGCCAGCAGCCCGCGGGCAGGCTACGAGCAGTACTTC
TRBV7-9,few,NA,TRBJ2-3,CASSLRSGKSGTQYF,TGTGCCAGCAGCTTGAGGTCGGGGAAATCGGGCACGCAGTATTTT